This entry describes one TCR beta chain. Its matching antigen is unknown. This entry comes from a study of radiation and T cells in renal cell carcinoma. Study details: Nephrectomy followed 15 Gy stereotactic body radiation by 4 weeks.

This CDR3 is built from 16 residues. Looked up from germline, CDR1 is LNHDA and CDR2 is SQIVND (reference sequence). After removal of 3 bases from V and 5 bases from J, the junction contained 10 bases not matched to a gene. General observations from the study: Without pretreatment biopsies, baseline tumor clonotype presence was undetermined.

This table comes from immunoSEQ multiplex PCR, and its TCRdb copy is limited to in-frame clones, with some not included. This table has 100,000 to 150,000 clones, around 82% appearing once. Time point reported: blood 2 weeks post-SBRT. Treatment denoted: 15 Gy SBRT to primary tumor, nephrectomy 4 weeks later. After SBRT, blood was collected at 2 and 4 weeks, plus baseline. Clear cell pathology was present in this patient's renal cell carcinoma. The sample in question was blood, obtained from a patient whose treatment included radiotherapy and nephrectomy. The rearrangement links TRBV19 to TRBJ2-1, with TRBD2 identical over 7 bases. The TCR was taken from a man aged 45-65 years with renal cell carcinoma. The CDR3: CASSMGMAGAHNEQFF. Written as DNA, the CDR3 is TGTGCCAGTAGTATGGGAATGGCGGGAGCCCACAATGAGCAGTTCTTC.